What follows are 28 T cell receptor beta chains derived from one specimen sequenced in a study of vaccination and CD4 T cells after COVID-19. The treatment here: approximately 11-day PBMC culture with coronavirus spike peptide pools or control peptides (ViraFEST assay). No antigen has been identified for these receptors. Cultured CD4+ T cell DNA was sequenced using the Oncomine TCR Beta short-read assay. TCRdb itself ran the PCR reads through MiXCR, one entry per CDR3 protein. The sample yields over 10,000 distinct CDR3 sequences, approximately 62% seen once. The sequencing input was CD4+ T cells from blood, cultured in vitro. The receptors come from a human donor who had recovered from COVID-19.

The gene calls are TRBV15 and TRBJ2-3; TRBD2 is a possible D gene (5 bases). The CDR3 runs to 13 residues. Looked up from germline, CDR1 is LNHNV and CDR2 is YYDKDF (reference sequence). The V and J ends lost 6 bases and 0 bases respectively, with 7 bases between them. The CDR3, as DNA: TGTGCCACCAGGGGAGCTAGCACAGATACGCAGTATTTT. Protein sequence: CATRGASTDTQYF.

A few counts support this clonotype. J is TRBJ2-5 and V is TRBV20-1, with 7 bases aligning to TRBD2. V was pared by 7 bases and J by 5 bases, with 10 bases of the junction left unmatched. The CDR3 runs 13 residues. Germline V gives CDR1 DFQATT, CDR2 SNEGSKA (reference sequence). The CDR3 region is CSVPKPRGETQYF. The CDR3 nucleotides are TGCAGTGTCCCGAAACCGCGGGGGGAGACCCAGTACTTC.

This clonotype was seen just once. DNA for the CDR3: TGTGCCAGCAGTTACGGACCTCCAGCGGGAGGAAGGGGTGAGCAGTTCTTC. Residues: CASSYGPPAGGRGEQFF. V is TRBV6-5 and J is TRBJ2-1; 9 positions agree with TRBD2. The CDR3 spans 17 residues. In germline, CDR1 is MNHEY, CDR2 SVGAGI. J was trimmed by 9 bases and V by 2 bases; bases with no gene match: 14.

The J gene is TRBJ2-5, the V gene TRBV7-9; possible D gene TRBD2, 5 bases. V lost 5 bases and J lost 2, with 18 bases in between. CDR3 length equals 16 residues. CDR1 and CDR2 (germline): SEHNR, FQNEAQ (reference sequence). CDR3 nucleotides: TGTGCCAGCAGCCAAGATCCGGATGGCGGGCAAGAGACCCAGTACTTC. Translated, it gives CASSQDPDGGQETQYF.

The CDR3 spells CASSRGTSGPQETQYF. As DNA, the CDR3 is TGTGCCAGCAGCCGCGGGACTAGCGGACCCCAAGAGACCCAGTACTTC. The chain uses TRBV7-3 and TRBJ2-5; 11 bases are shared with TRBD2. CDR3 size: 16 residues. The trim removed 5 bases at V and 1 base at J, leaving 6 bases unmatched. In germline, CDR1 is SGHTA, CDR2 FQGTGA.

This sequence joins TRBV10-3 and TRBJ2-1; unclear D gene. CDR1 and CDR2 (germline): ENHRY, SYGVKD. The CDR3 loop spans 13 amino acids. V lost 6 bases, J lost 5 bases, and 11 bases lay in between. CDR3 residues: CAIRMGSNNEQFF. Written as DNA, the CDR3 is TGTGCCATCAGGATGGGTAGTAACAATGAGCAGTTCTTC.

The chain combines TRBV28 with TRBJ1-2, with 8 bases aligning to TRBD1. CDR1 MDHEN and CDR2 SYDVKM come from the germline V gene. The length of the CDR3 is 14 residues. V lost 3 bases and J lost 7; bases outside the gene matches: 7. The CDR3: CASSFFGQGTGYTF. In nucleotides, the CDR3 is TGTGCCAGCAGTTTTTTCGGACAGGGTACTGGCTACACCTTC.

This clonotype occurred a few times. This chain connects TRBV12-3 or TRBV12-4 to TRBJ2-7; TRBD2 aligns across 11 bases. The CDR3 contains 14 residues. The J segment lost 9 bases and the V segment lost 2 bases, leaving 6 bases of the junction unmatched. CDR3 sequence (DNA): TGTGCCAGCAGTTTAATAGCGGGAGGGAGTGGGCAGTACTTC. Amino acid sequence: CASSLIAGGSGQYF.

This clonotype was seen only once. The chain recombines TRBV6-1 with TRBJ2-5; D tentatively fits TRBD1 or TRBD2 (5 bases each). The CDR3 has 13 residues. The ends were cut back, 6 bases at V and 3 bases at J, with 11 bases in the middle. Germline values: CDR1 MNHNS, CDR2 SASEGT. CDR3 nucleotides: TGTGCCAGCAGCTGGGGGTCCAAAGAGACCCAGTACTTC. This codes for CASSWGSKETQYF.

The chain uses TRBV19 and TRBJ1-1, with D unclear. Trimming took off 2 bases at V and 0 bases at J, with 16 bases between the two ends. The CDR3 has 17 residues. In germline, CDR1 is LNHDA, CDR2 SQIVND (reference sequence). CDR3 protein: CASSIMYKELVNTEAFF. For the CDR3, the DNA is TGTGCCAGTAGTATAATGTATAAGGAGTTAGTGAACACTGAAGCTTTCTTT.

The table lists this clonotype with a count of one. The CDR3 DNA follows: TGTGCCAGCGGCGGACTAGCGGGAGTTTCTGGTGACAATGAGCAGTTCTTC. Protein product: CASGGLAGVSGDNEQFF. The chain couples TRBV19 to TRBJ2-1; the match to TRBD2 covers 13 bases. The CDR3 totals 17 residues. The V gene end was trimmed by 9 bases and the J gene end by 5 bases; junction bases not matched to a gene: 13. The germline CDR1 and CDR2 sequences are LNHDA and SQIVND (reference sequence).

The chain carries TRBV30 and TRBJ1-2, with D hard to call. The CDR3 runs to 12 residues. Between the trimmed V and J ends, which lost 0 bases and 8 bases, there was a span of 10 bases. Germline V gene lookup returns CDR1 GTSNPN and CDR2 SVGIG (reference sequence). The CDR3: CAWSVPGLGYTF. CDR3 DNA: TGTGCCTGGAGTGTCCCAGGACTGGGCTACACCTTC.

This sequence joins TRBV24-1 and TRBJ2-3, with 9 bases matching TRBD1. The trim removed 4 bases at V and 3 bases at J, leaving 13 bases unmatched. The CDR3 loop spans 18 amino acids. Germline V gene lookup returns CDR1 KGHDR and CDR2 SFDVKD. CDR3 sequence reads: CATSEGRKNRGRTDTQYF. As DNA, the CDR3 is TGTGCCACCAGTGAGGGCAGGAAAAACAGGGGGCGGACAGATACGCAGTATTTT.

This clonotype was counted only a few times. The rearrangement uses TRBV2 and TRBJ1-5, with TRBD1 as a possible D gene (5 bases). This CDR3 region has 12 residues. CDR1 and CDR2 from the germline V gene are SNHLY and FYNNEI. V dropped 4 bases and J dropped 7 bases, with 8 bases sitting between them. DNA of the CDR3: TGTGCCAGCAGTGCGGAGGGGCAGCCCCAGCATTTT. Residues: CASSAEGQPQHF.

This chain joins TRBV7-9 and TRBJ1-2, with 7 bases matching TRBD1. The CDR3 is made up of 14 amino acids. Germline CDR1 SEHNR, CDR2 FQNEAQ (reference sequence). V shed 7 bases and J 3 bases; nucleotides not matched to a gene: 8. The CDR3 sequence is CASTGVGQDYGYTF. CDR3 bases: TGTGCCAGCACCGGGGTTGGACAGGACTATGGCTACACCTTC.

The chain carries TRBV2 and TRBJ1-1; tentative D call: TRBD1 (5 bases). Germline CDR1 and CDR2: SNHLY and FYNNEI. V lost 6 bases and J lost 6, with 17 bases in between. This CDR3 comprises 14 residues. This CDR3 reads CASRWNGQGAEAFF. CDR3 nucleotide sequence: TGTGCCAGCAGATGGAATGGGCAGGGCGCTGAAGCTTTCTTT.

There are a few counts of this clonotype. The V and J genes are TRBV2 and TRBJ1-2, with 10 bases that match TRBD1. Germline CDR1 SNHLY, CDR2 FYNNEI. The CDR3 spans 13 residues. After removal of 8 bases from V and 7 bases from J, the junction contained 7 bases not matched to a gene. CDR3 nucleotide sequence: TGTGCCAGCTACCGACAGGGGGCGGGTGGCTACACCTTC. Translation gives CASYRQGAGGYTF.

The chain is built from TRBV7-9 and TRBJ2-4; the D is unclear. Germline V lookup: CDR1 SEHNR, CDR2 FQNEAQ (reference sequence). This CDR3 is built from 12 residues. With 4 bases removed from V and 8 bases from J, the gap between germline ends came to 9 bases. The CDR3 DNA reads as TGTGCCAGCAGCTCACTTGCGGACATTCAGTACTTC. This sequence encodes CASSSLADIQYF.

The rearrangement uses TRBV6-1 and TRBJ1-2, with 8 bases aligning to TRBD1. V dropped 7 bases and J dropped 4; count of bases not matched to a gene: 8. The CDR3 has 14 amino acids. The V gene's germline CDR1 is MNHNS and CDR2 SASEGT. The CDR3 nucleotides read TGTGCCAGCATATGGCAGGGGGCAGCCTATGGCTACACCTTC. Translated: CASIWQGAAYGYTF.

V gene TRBV7-8 combines with J gene TRBJ2-7; D tentatively reads TRBD1 or TRBD2 (5 bases each). Trimming removed 5 bases at V and 6 bases at J, with 17 bases between. The CDR3 is made up of 14 amino acids. Germline loops: CDR1 SGHVS, CDR2 FQNEAQ. CDR3 in amino acids: CASSITGGTTEQYF. Here the CDR3 DNA reads TGTGCCAGCAGCATAACTGGGGGTACTACCGAGCAGTACTTC.

The chain couples TRBV30 to TRBJ1-1; 10 bases match TRBD1. The CDR3 has 15 amino acids. Trimming removed 4 bases from V and 1 base from J; junction bases left unmatched: 6. The V gene's germline CDR1 is GTSNPN and CDR2 SVGIG (reference sequence). The CDR3 DNA is TGTGCCTGGAACCCGGGACAGGGGACGAACACTGAAGCTTTCTTT. This translates into CAWNPGQGTNTEAFF.

The CDR3 protein is CAWEGSGQGGEQYF. The CDR3 nucleotides are TGTGCCTGGGAGGGCTCGGGCCAGGGCGGCGAGCAGTACTTC. The J gene is TRBJ2-7, the V gene TRBV30; D tentatively reads TRBD1 or TRBD2 (5 bases each). The CDR3 has 14 residues. V lost 5 bases, J lost 6 bases, and 20 bases lay in between. Germline V lookup: CDR1 GTSNPN, CDR2 SVGIG (reference sequence).

The V and J genes are TRBV15 and TRBJ1-5; TRBD1 aligns across 8 bases. The V gene's germline CDR1 is LNHNV and CDR2 YYDKDF (reference sequence). V trimming: 0 bases; J trimming: 6 bases; junction bases outside the gene matches: 10. This CDR3 is 17 amino acids long. The CDR3 nucleotides read TGTGCCACCAGCAGAGATCACAGGACAGGGAGATTTCAGCCCCAGCATTTT. Translating gives CATSRDHRTGRFQPQHF.

The V call is TRBV1, the J call TRBJ1-1; the D call in the table, TRBD1, was not verified against the DNA. TRBV1 is a listed pseudogene. CDR3 length: 15 residues. The CDR3 loop is CTSSQSTGMNTEAFF. As DNA, the CDR3 is TGCACCAGCAGCCAAAGCACAGGGATGAACACTGAAGCTTTCTTT.

This clonotype is medium-sized by share. The CDR3 DNA reads TGTGCCAGCAGTGGGCAGGGAAGCACTGAAGCTTTCTTT. Amino acids: CASSGQGSTEAFF. The rearrangement uses TRBV2 and TRBJ1-1, with a tentative D call TRBD1 (5 bases). The CDR3 extends over 13 amino acids. Germline CDR1 SNHLY, CDR2 FYNNEI. V was trimmed by 4 bases and J by 4 bases, leaving 10 bases between them.

The chain couples TRBV6-5 to TRBJ2-2; tentative D call: TRBD1 (5 bases). The CDR3 has 15 residues. Germline V gene data show CDR1 as MNHEY and CDR2 as SVGAGI. With 3 bases removed from V and 1 base from J, the gap between germline ends came to 9 bases. The DNA of the CDR3 is TGTGCCAGCAGTTATGGGGCGGAGAACACCGGGGAGCTGTTTTTT. Its translation is CASSYGAENTGELFF.

The chain links TRBV7-8 to TRBJ2-1, with 12 bases identical to TRBD2. The V segment lost 0 bases and the J segment 2 bases; nucleotides outside the gene matches: 5. The CDR3 loop spans 18 amino acids. Germline V gene sequence: CDR1 SGHVS, CDR2 FQNEAQ. CDR3 nucleotide sequence: TGTGCCAGCAGCTTAGCACGACTAGCGGGAGCACCCTACAATGAGCAGTTCTTC. The encoded protein is CASSLARLAGAPYNEQFF.

The chain combines TRBV20-1 with TRBJ2-2; 12 bases map to TRBD1. Germline V gene lookup returns CDR1 DFQATT and CDR2 SNEGSKA (reference sequence). J gave up 8 bases and V 2 bases, and 9 bases lay outside the gene matches. The CDR3 sequence is 16 residues long. CDR3 region: CSARSAGTGGEGELFF. The CDR3 region has the DNA TGCAGTGCTAGAAGTGCCGGGACAGGGGGCGAGGGGGAGCTGTTTTTT.